Listed here are 15 T cell receptor beta chains from one sample, sequenced in a study of Ad26.COV2.S vaccination and SARS-CoV-2 variants. Method: immunoSEQ multiplex PCR; TCRdb's copy keeps in-frame clones and lacks some. The sample has roughly 250,000 clones, roughly 87% seen once; the top ten hold about 2.8%. Treatment denoted: 19 received Ad26.COV2.S at low or high dose, single or two shots; 5 received placebo; per-sample allocation not given. Samples came from day 63 after the first vaccine or placebo injection. This specimen consisted of peripheral blood, obtained in a trial of Ad26.COV2.S vaccine versus placebo. These receptors came from a person between 18 and 65 years old who received the Ad26.COV2.S COVID-19 vaccine or a placebo.

The CDR3, as DNA: TGTGCCATCAGTGAGTCCGGGACAGGGGGGAACTACGAGCAGTACTTC. Translated: CAISESGTGGNYEQYF. The chain is built from TRBV10-3 and TRBJ2-7; 11 nucleotides line up with TRBD1. The CDR3 runs 16 residues. The junction had 4 bases not matched to a gene; V was cut back by 0 bases and J by 3 bases. Per the germline V gene, CDR1 is ENHRY and CDR2 is SYGVKD.

The rearrangement uses TRBV7-8 and TRBJ1-2; possible D gene TRBD1, 6 bases. Trimming pared 7 bases from V and 6 bases from J, leaving 24 bases between. The CDR3 loop spans 16 amino acids. The germline gives CDR1 SGHVS, CDR2 FQNEAQ. The CDR3 DNA reads TGTGCCAGCACCCAACGGGTGGAGGGGGGGATGAATGGCTACACCTTC. This translates into CASTQRVEGGMNGYTF.

This clone occurred a few times. This sequence joins TRBV9 and TRBJ2-1, with D perhaps being TRBD1 or TRBD2 (6 bases each). The germline V and J ends were trimmed by 2 bases and 8 bases, with 20 bases remaining between them. Germline lookup yields CDR1 SGDLS and CDR2 YYNGEE. The CDR3 contains 16 residues. CDR3 nucleotide sequence: TGTGCCAGCAGCGTGAGGGGGACTGGAGGCACGGATGAGCAGTTCTTC. Its protein product is CASSVRGTGGTDEQFF. The full variable domain, with the rest looked up from reference TRBV9 and TRBJ2-1, is DSGVTQTPKHLITATGQRVTLRCSPRSGDLSVYWYQQSLDQGLQFLIQYYNGEERAKGNILERFSAQQFPDLHSELNLSSLELGDSALYFCASSVRGTGGTDEQFFGPGTRLTVL.

This chain connects TRBV9 to TRBJ2-1; TRBD1 matches 10 bases. V lost 4 bases and J lost 3; bases outside the gene matches: 4. CDR3 size: 15 residues. Germline CDR1 SGDLS, CDR2 YYNGEE. CDR3 nucleotides: TGTGCCAGCAGCCCCCGGGACAGGGGCTACAATGAGCAGTTCTTC. Amino acids: CASSPRDRGYNEQFF.

This sequence joins TRBV7-3 and TRBJ2-2, with TRBD1 identical over 9 bases. The V and J ends lost 5 bases and 4 bases, in that order; junction bases with no gene match: 5. Germline loops: CDR1 SGHTA, CDR2 FQGTGA. The CDR3 is 15 residues long. CDR3 nucleotides: TGTGCCAGCAGCCCCAGGACAGGGGTCACCGGGGAGCTGTTTTTT. Residues: CASSPRTGVTGELFF.

This chain connects TRBV10-3 to TRBJ2-3; D might be TRBD2 (6 bases). The germline V gene encodes CDR1 ENHRY and CDR2 SYGVKD. This CDR3 has 14 amino acids. V was pared by 3 bases and J by 4 bases, with 11 bases between. The CDR3 is CAISDASGADTQYF. The CDR3 nucleotides are TGTGCCATCAGTGATGCGTCGGGAGCAGATACGCAGTATTTT.

This chain links TRBV6-5 with TRBJ2-5, with 7 bases fitting TRBD1. The V gene end was trimmed by 8 bases and the J gene end by 4 bases; junction bases not matched to a gene: 13. Germline CDR1 reads MNHEY; CDR2 reads SVGAGI. The CDR3 covers 15 residues. The CDR3 loop reads CASRDRAHPRETQYF. The CDR3 DNA is TGTGCCAGCCGAGACAGGGCCCATCCCCGAGAGACCCAGTACTTC.

CDR3 region: CASSNRAEQYF. CDR3 DNA: TGTGCCAGCAGCAATAGGGCCGAGCAGTACTTC. The chain links TRBV5-6 to TRBJ2-7; D unresolved. Germline loops: CDR1 SGHDT, CDR2 YYEEEE. Trimming left V 4 bases short and J 6 bases short, with 8 bases between. The CDR3 spans 11 residues.

V gene TRBV12-5 combines with J gene TRBJ2-5; D is perhaps TRBD2 (6 bases). Germline values: CDR1 LGHNT, CDR2 FRNRAP. V was clipped by 4 bases and J by 5 bases, with 26 bases between them. CDR3 size: 18 residues. CDR3 sequence: CASGSTFYAGPFVETQYF. CDR3 coding DNA: TGTGCTAGTGGTTCGACGTTTTATGCGGGGCCTTTCGTGGAGACCCAGTACTTC.

This sequence joins TRBV10-2 and TRBJ1-2; 7 bases agree with TRBD1. CDR3 length equals 15 residues. V was clipped by 0 bases and J by 2 bases; unmatched bases: 3. Germline V lookup: CDR1 WSHSY, CDR2 SAAADI. The CDR3: CASSESPRGNYGYTF. In DNA form, the CDR3 reads TGCGCCAGCAGTGAGTCGCCCAGGGGGAACTATGGCTACACCTTC.

Only a few counts were recorded for this clone. J is TRBJ1-1 and V is TRBV6-4; a possible D gene is TRBD1 (5 bases). The germline gives CDR1 MRHNA, CDR2 SNTAGT. Trimming pared 0 bases from V and 10 bases from J, leaving 15 bases between. The CDR3 is made up of 14 amino acids. The CDR3 sequence is CASSDSTETLPAFF. Here the CDR3 DNA reads TGTGCCAGCAGTGACTCGACAGAAACCCTCCCAGCTTTCTTT.

This clone was observed a single time. The rearrangement links TRBV5-5 to TRBJ1-3; D may be TRBD1 (6 bases). The CDR3 runs to 15 residues. Trimming pared 0 bases from V and 2 bases from J, leaving 9 bases between. Looked up from germline, CDR1 is SGHKS and CDR2 is YYEKEE (reference sequence). CDR3: CASSLDAGAGNTIYF. DNA for the CDR3: TGTGCCAGCAGCTTGGATGCAGGGGCTGGAAACACCATATATTTT.

The chain carries TRBV11-2 and TRBJ2-3; 9 bases match TRBD1. Trimming at V came to 8 bases and at J to 2 bases, leaving 8 bases not matched to a gene. The CDR3 loop spans 15 amino acids. CDR1 and CDR2 (germline): SGHAT, FQNNGV. CDR3 nucleotides: TGTGCCAGCCGGTTAACAGGGGGCTTCACAGATACGCAGTATTTT. Amino acid sequence: CASRLTGGFTDTQYF.

Of note for this clone: The same CDR3 arises from other DNA sequences in this sample as well. The chain combines TRBV7-9 with TRBJ2-3; D unresolved. The length of the CDR3 is 12 residues. Trimming shortened V by 0 bases and J by 6 bases, and 4 bases separated the two germline ends. From germline, CDR1 is SEHNR and CDR2 FQNEAQ (reference sequence). CDR3 residues: CASSLASDTQYF. The CDR3 DNA sequence: TGTGCCAGCAGCTTAGCCTCGGATACGCAGTATTTT.

Written as DNA, the CDR3 is TGTGCCAGCAGTTACTCTAGCTACAGGGGAGCCAAAAACATTCAGTACTTC. Residues: CASSYSSYRGAKNIQYF. The chain couples TRBV6-2 or TRBV6-3 to TRBJ2-4; 7 bases are a match to TRBD1. The trim removed 0 bases at V and 0 bases at J, leaving 5 bases unmatched. The germline CDR1 and CDR2 sequences are MNHEY and SVGEGT. The CDR3 is made up of 17 amino acids.